This T cell receptor beta chain emerged from a study of cytomegalovirus exposure and HLA in healthy donors. Study information: Of all 360 or so donors who were genotyped, 70% to 85% belonged to the Caucasian-associated ancestry cluster.

V gave up 6 bases and J gave up 2 bases, with 20 bases separating them. The CDR3 is 16 amino acids. Germline V CDR1 and CDR2: SNHLY, FYNNEI. This clone appeared a few times. Its antigen is still unknown. The PCR employed 60 Vbeta primers together with 13 Jbeta primers. Study processing details: An analysis performed later counted 73 million or so unique TCR beta chains (roughly 10 million of them shared). Measured with immunoSEQ multiplex PCR; TCRdb has only the in-frame clones, and not every one. V and J calls and clone size are as listed in that table; D and trimming were resolved from the DNA. In the table there are about 180,000 clones, around 77% of which are singletons. Study outcomes and limitations: Cytomegalovirus association was assigned to about 150 TCR beta chains. According to an earlier analysis, most TCR beta V segments yielded productive rearrangements about 90% or about 30% of the time.

The material sequenced was PBMCs. The chain recombines TRBV2 with TRBJ2-7, with D tentatively TRBD1 (5 bases). This clonotype was sampled from a woman in her 30s in good health and CMV-seronegative. The DNA of the CDR3 is TGTGCCAGCAGCTATACCCCGGACAAGGGTCCCTACGAGCAGTACTTC. This codes for CASSYTPDKGPYEQYF.